This TCR beta chain was captured by sequencing in a study of cytomegalovirus exposure and HLA in healthy donors. Vbeta (60) and Jbeta (13) primers were used in the PCR. Produced via immunoSEQ multiplex PCR; TCRdb's table is partial and in-frame only. The table includes some 130,000 clones, about 60% detected once. Specimen: PBMCs. This sequence originates from a man aged 40-49 years in good health and CMV-seropositive.

The CDR3 DNA reads as TGCGCCAGCAGCCAAGGAGCGGGACTAGCTACAGATACGCAGTATTTT. The encoded protein is CASSQGAGLATDTQYF. The chain combines TRBV4-3 with TRBJ2-3; TRBD2 matches 9 bases. J was trimmed by 3 bases and V by 1 base; bases with no gene match: 5. Germline CDR1 LGHNA, CDR2 YSLEER. CDR3 length: 16 amino acids.